This is a list of T cell receptor beta chains from one sample in a study of identical twins. TCRdb re-analysed the 5' RACE reads in MiXCR, keeping a single row per CDR3 protein. The sample lists about 890,000 distinct CDR3 sequences, approximately 13% seen once, with about 1.5% in the top ten. In addition, the sample was reused for a study of yellow fever vaccine responses in identical twins.

What was sequenced was PBMCs. These receptors were collected from a woman aged 18-29 years in good health. CDR3s include the opening cysteine and the closing phenylalanine or tryptophan. The D gene is left open where the match is weak. Expanded clones are given a class, and other clones once, few, many or no size at all.

V	size	D	J	DNA	CDR3
TRBV29-1	-	-	TRBJ1-4	TGCAGCGCCAAAGGACGGACGGCTAATGAAAAACTGTTTTTT	CSAKGRTANEKLFF
TRBV29-1	few	-	TRBJ2-3	TGCAGCGTTGGCCCGCCGGGCCGTAGCACAGATACGCAGTATTTT	CSVGPPGRSTDTQYF
TRBV5-1	many	-	TRBJ2-7	TGCGCCAGCAGTTCGGACCGGGGTCGCTCCTACGAGCAGTACTTC	CASSSDRGRSYEQYF
TRBV20-1	few	TRBD1	TRBJ1-6	TGCTGTGCTAGGTCTAGACAGGGATTGGATTCACCCCTCCACTTT	CCARSRQGLDSPLHF
TRBV12-3/TRBV12-4	many	TRBD1	TRBJ2-7	TGTGCCAGCAGTCCGCCGGGACAGCTCTACGAGCAGTACTTC	CASSPPGQLYEQYF
TRBV7-9	few	-	TRBJ1-1	TGTGCCAGCAGCTCTATCACAGGGAACACTGAAGCTTTCTTT	CASSSITGNTEAFF
TRBV19	once	-	TRBJ1-1	TGTGCCAGTAGTCCCCCTCAGCCAGATGACACTGAAGCTTTCTTT	CASSPPQPDDTEAFF
TRBV7-9	few	TRBD2	TRBJ2-2	TGTGCCAGCAGCCCCCAGACTAGCGGGACTATAACCGGAGAGCTGTTTTTT	CASSPQTSGTITGELFF
TRBV19	-	TRBD2	TRBJ2-1	TGTGCCAGTAGTTTCGTAGCGGGAGGCATTCGTGAGCAGTTCTTC	CASSFVAGGIREQFF
TRBV3-1	few	-	TRBJ1-2	TGTGCCAGCAGCCAAGGTGTTTTGCGATCTTTGGAAGACAGGAACTATGGCTACACCTTC	CASSQGVLRSLEDRNYGYTF
TRBV6-1	many	TRBD1	TRBJ1-1	TGTGCCAGCAGTCGAAGGACAGGGGGGCTGAACACTGAAGCTTTCTTT	CASSRRTGGLNTEAFF
TRBV2	few	-	TRBJ1-2	TGTGCCAGCCGCTCTGGAGGGTCGGACTATGGCTACACCTTC	CASRSGGSDYGYTF
TRBV20-1	-	TRBD2	TRBJ2-1	TGCAGTGCCTCAAGGCCCAGCGGGGGCAATGAGCAGTTCTTC	CSASRPSGGNEQFF
TRBV20-1	-	TRBD2	TRBJ2-1	TGCAGTGCCCGAGGGGCTAGCGGGGGGGCCGCCTCATCCTCAAGCTCCTACAATGAGCAGTTCTTC	CSARGASGGAASSSSSYNEQFF
TRBV6-1	-	-	TRBJ2-6	TGTGCCAGCAGAGCCCGGGTCGGGGGGGCCAACGTCCTGACTTTC	CASRARVGGANVLTF
TRBV4-1	few	-	TRBJ2-1	TGCGCCAGCAGCCAAGGGCAGGGGCCGGTGGATGAGCAGTTCTTC	CASSQGQGPVDEQFF
TRBV20-1	few	TRBD2	TRBJ2-1	TGCAGTGCTACCGGACTAGCGGTGCGTTCCTACAATGAGCAGTTCTTC	CSATGLAVRSYNEQFF